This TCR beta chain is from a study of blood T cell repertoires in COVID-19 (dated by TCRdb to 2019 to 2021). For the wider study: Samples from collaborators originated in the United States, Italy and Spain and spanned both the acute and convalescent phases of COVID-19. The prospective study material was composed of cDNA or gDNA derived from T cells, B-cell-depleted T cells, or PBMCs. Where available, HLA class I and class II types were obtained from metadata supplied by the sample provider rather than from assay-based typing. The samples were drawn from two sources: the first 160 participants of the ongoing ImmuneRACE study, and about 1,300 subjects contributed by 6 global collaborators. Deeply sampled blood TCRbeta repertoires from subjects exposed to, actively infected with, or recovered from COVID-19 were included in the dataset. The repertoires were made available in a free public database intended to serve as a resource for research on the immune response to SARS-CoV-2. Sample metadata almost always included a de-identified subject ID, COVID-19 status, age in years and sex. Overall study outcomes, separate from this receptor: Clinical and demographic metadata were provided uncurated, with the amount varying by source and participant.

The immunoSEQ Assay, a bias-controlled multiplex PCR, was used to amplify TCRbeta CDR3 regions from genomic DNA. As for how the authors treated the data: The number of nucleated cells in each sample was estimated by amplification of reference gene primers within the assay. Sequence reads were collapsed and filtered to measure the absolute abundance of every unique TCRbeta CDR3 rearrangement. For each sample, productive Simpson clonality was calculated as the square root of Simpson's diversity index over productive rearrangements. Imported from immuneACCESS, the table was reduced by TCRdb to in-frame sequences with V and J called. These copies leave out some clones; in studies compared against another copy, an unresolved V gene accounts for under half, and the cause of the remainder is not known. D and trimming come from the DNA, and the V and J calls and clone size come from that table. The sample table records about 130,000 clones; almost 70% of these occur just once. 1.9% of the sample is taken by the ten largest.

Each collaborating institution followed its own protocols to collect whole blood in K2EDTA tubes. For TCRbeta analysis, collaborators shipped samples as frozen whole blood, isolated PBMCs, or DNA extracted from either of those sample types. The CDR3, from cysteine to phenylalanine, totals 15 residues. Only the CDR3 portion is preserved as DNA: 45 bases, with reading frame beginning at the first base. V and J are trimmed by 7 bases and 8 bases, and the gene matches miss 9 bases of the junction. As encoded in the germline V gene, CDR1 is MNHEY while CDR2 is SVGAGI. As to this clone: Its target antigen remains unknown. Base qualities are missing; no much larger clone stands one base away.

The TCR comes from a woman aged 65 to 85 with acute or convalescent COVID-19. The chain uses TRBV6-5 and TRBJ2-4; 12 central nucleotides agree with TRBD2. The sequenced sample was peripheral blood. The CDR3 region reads CASTRLAGEGDIQYF. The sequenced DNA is TGTGCCAGCACTCGACTAGCGGGGGAGGGAGACATTCAGTACTTC.